This T cell receptor (beta chain) was sequenced for a study of prognosis after radiotherapy for stage I lung cancer. At least ten counts were recorded for this clonotype. This CDR3 is built from 11 residues. Germline values: CDR1 SGHRS, CDR2 YFSETQ. V lost 3 bases to trimming and J lost 5 bases, with 6 bases between them. The authors amplified TCR beta CDR3 from genomic DNA using two-round multiplex PCR. During first-round PCR, primers specific to each TRBV and TRBJ gene were used. MiXCR, applied by TCRdb to the multiplex PCR reads, yields one record per CDR3 protein. The top ten hold roughly 24% of the sample, which has 11,000 to 15,000 distinct CDR3 sequences, 55% to 65% seen once.

The starting material was PBMCs, obtained before or after stereotactic body radiation therapy (not recorded which). This chain connects TRBV5-1 to TRBJ2-7, with D maybe TRBD2 (5 bases). The sequence was obtained from a donor over 45 with non-small cell lung cancer. CDR3 sequence reads: CASSSGDEQYF. The CDR3 nucleotides are TGCGCCAGCAGCTCCGGGGACGAGCAGTACTTC.